These 22 T cell receptor beta chains share one sample of origin, sequenced in a study of blood T cells in healthy people across ages. Through a sample-barcoded 5' primer and a J-beta primer mix, a second PCR was run for roughly 6 to 11 cycles. Each CDR3 protein is one row after TCRdb ran MiXCR on the 5' RACE reads. Found here are over 1,500,000 distinct CDR3 sequences, around half of them singletons; the top ten hold less than 2.5%. Sequencing was done on a sample of blood. The receptors were gathered from a woman between 35 and 50 years old in good health.

V usage is TRBV6-5 and J usage is TRBJ2-7; D is unresolved. The CDR3 consists of 13 residues. CDR1 is MNHEY and CDR2 is SVGAGI in the germline V gene. V lost 7 bases to trimming and J lost 1 base, with 11 bases between them. CDR3: CASTMGSSYEQYF. As DNA, the CDR3 is TGTGCCAGCACCATGGGTAGTTCCTACGAGCAGTACTTC.

The gene calls are TRBV7-9 and TRBJ2-2; D unresolved. V lost 5 bases, J lost 6 bases, and 16 bases lay in between. The CDR3 has 15 residues. Germline V gene sequence: CDR1 SEHNR, CDR2 FQNEAQ (reference sequence). The CDR3 sequence is CASSRVKEDSGELFF. CDR3 DNA: TGTGCCAGCAGCCGTGTTAAAGAGGATTCCGGGGAGCTGTTTTTT.

The table lists this clonotype with a few counts. The genes are TRBV4-3 and TRBJ2-7, with D hard to call. The germline V gene has CDR1 LGHNA and CDR2 YSLEER. This CDR3 is built from 14 residues. V was clipped by 5 bases and J by 1 base, with 12 bases between them. This CDR3 is CASSAGPASYEQYF. The CDR3 DNA reads TGCGCCAGCAGCGCCGGACCGGCATCCTACGAGCAGTACTTC.

V gene TRBV5-5 combines with J gene TRBJ1-6; D is perhaps TRBD1 (5 bases). V gave up 4 bases and J gave up 8 bases, with 16 bases separating them. Germline V gives CDR1 SGHKS, CDR2 YYEKEE (reference sequence). The CDR3 covers 15 residues. CDR3 loop: CASSRGRAIDSPLHF. The CDR3 bases are TGTGCCAGCAGCCGGGGCAGGGCTATCGATTCACCCCTCCACTTT. Looking up the rest from reference TRBV5-5 and TRBJ1-6 gives the full variable domain: DAGVTQSPTHLIKTRGQQVTLRCSPISGHKSVSWYQQVLGQGPQFIFQYYEKEERGRGNFPDRFSARQFPNYSSELNVNALLLGDSALYLCASSRGRAIDSPLHFGNGTRLTVT.

This chain uses TRBV4-2 with TRBJ1-2; tentative D call: TRBD1 (5 bases). The V gene lost 0 bases and the J gene lost 6 bases, with 14 bases spanning the gap. The germline V gene has CDR1 LGHNA and CDR2 YNFKEQ. The CDR3 is made up of 15 amino acids. The CDR3 nucleotides read TGTGCCAGCAGCCAAGATTCGGTCGTCAGGGATGGCTACACCTTC. It translates to CASSQDSVVRDGYTF.

The rearrangement links TRBV24-1 to TRBJ2-1; a weak D match, TRBD2 (5 bases). Germline V gene sequence: CDR1 KGHDR, CDR2 SFDVKD. The CDR3 loop spans 17 amino acids. Trimming pared 2 bases from V and 0 bases from J, leaving 13 bases between. The CDR3: CATSDSRGYSSYNEQFF. In nucleotides, the CDR3 is TGTGCCACCAGTGATTCCCGGGGTTACAGCTCCTACAATGAGCAGTTCTTC.

This rearrangement joins TRBV20-1 to TRBJ2-1; D gene ambiguous. The CDR3 totals 14 residues. Germline V gene data show CDR1 as DFQATT and CDR2 as SNEGSKA (reference sequence). V was cut by 5 bases and J by 13 bases, with 24 bases left in between. The CDR3 loop is CSAAPTRYQETQFF. The DNA of the CDR3 is TGCAGTGCTGCACCAACCAGGTACCAAGAGACCCAGTTCTTC.

The chain carries TRBV20-1 and TRBJ2-3; D not resolved. Trimming removed 0 bases at V and 2 bases at J, with 9 bases between. The CDR3 is 14 amino acids. Germline CDR1 and CDR2: DFQATT and SNEGSKA (reference sequence). CDR3 amino acids: CSARDIGTTDTQYF. In DNA, the CDR3 is TGCAGTGCTAGAGATATCGGCACCACAGATACGCAGTATTTT.

The chain uses TRBV5-1 and TRBJ1-1; no clear D. This CDR3 contains 14 residues. CDR1 and CDR2 from the germline V gene are SGHRS and YFSETQ. V dropped 6 bases and J dropped 6 bases, with 18 bases sitting between them. The CDR3 bases are TGCGCCAGCACCCCCCAGGCTGGCAGAGCTGAAGCTTTCTTT. Its translation: CASTPQAGRAEAFF.

V is TRBV4-2 and J is TRBJ2-1; 10 positions match TRBD2. V dropped 3 bases and J dropped 9; count of bases not matched to a gene: 8. CDR1 and CDR2 (germline): LGHNA, YNFKEQ. The length of the CDR3 is 15 residues. The CDR3 loop is CASSHPRAGGPEQFF. CDR3 bases: TGTGCCAGCAGCCACCCACGAGCGGGGGGGCCTGAGCAGTTCTTC.

The chain uses TRBV5-1 and TRBJ2-7, with D perhaps being TRBD1 or TRBD2 (5 bases each). CDR3 length equals 13 residues. Trimming removed 5 bases at V and 4 bases at J, with 13 bases between. Germline V gene data show CDR1 as SGHRS and CDR2 as YFSETQ. The chain's CDR3 is CASSTGAPYEQYF. Here the CDR3 DNA reads TGCGCCAGCAGTACCGGGGCCCCTTACGAGCAGTACTTC.

V is TRBV6-5 and J is TRBJ2-7; 9 bases fit TRBD2. V gave up 6 bases and J gave up 7 bases; unmatched junction bases: 7. The CDR3 runs 13 residues. The germline V gene has CDR1 MNHEY and CDR2 SVGAGI. CDR3 loop: CASRAGGDNEQYF. The CDR3 DNA sequence: TGTGCCAGCAGGGCGGGGGGGGACAATGAGCAGTACTTC.

This clonotype was seen more than once but under ten times. This sequence joins TRBV7-9 and TRBJ2-7; unclear D gene. The CDR3 is 14 amino acids. Between the trimmed V and J ends, which lost 8 bases and 0 bases, there was a span of 14 bases. CDR1 is SEHNR, CDR2 FQNEAQ, per germline (reference sequence). CDR3 DNA: TGTGCCAGCGACGATGGCAGGAGCTCCTACGAGCAGTACTTC. It codes for CASDDGRSSYEQYF.

The V gene is TRBV20-1, the J gene TRBJ2-4; 8 nucleotides align to TRBD1. Germline loops: CDR1 DFQATT, CDR2 SNEGSKA (reference sequence). The CDR3 runs to 14 residues. The V gene end was trimmed by 0 bases and the J gene end by 3 bases; junction bases not matched to a gene: 1. The CDR3 DNA is TGCAGTGCTAGAGACGGGACAGGCAAAAACATTCAGTACTTC. It yields the protein CSARDGTGKNIQYF.

The chain joins TRBV20-1 to TRBJ1-2; D remains ambiguous. The CDR3 covers 13 residues. Germline V gene data show CDR1 as DFQATT and CDR2 as SNEGSKA (reference sequence). V lost 5 bases to trimming and J lost 0 bases, with 10 bases between them. CDR3 in DNA: TGCAGTGCTTTGGCTTTGGCTAACTATGGCTACACCTTC. As protein: CSALALANYGYTF.

The chain has TRBV6-6 and TRBJ2-2; 11 bases fit TRBD1. In germline, CDR1 is MNHNY, CDR2 SVGAGI (reference sequence). This CDR3 is 15 amino acids long. With 4 bases clipped from V and 8 bases from J, the junction kept 6 bases outside the gene matches. The CDR3 DNA is TGTGCCAGCAGTTCCGGACAGGGGGCTTCGGGGGAGCTGTTTTTT. Translating it yields CASSSGQGASGELFF.

The rearrangement links TRBV27 to TRBJ2-1; 7 positions match TRBD2. The CDR3 contains 15 residues. After removal of 6 bases from V and 3 bases from J, the junction contained 8 bases not matched to a gene. Germline V gene lookup returns CDR1 MNHEY and CDR2 SMNVEV (reference sequence). CDR3 sequence reads: CASSAGTTVYNEQFF. Here the CDR3 DNA reads TGTGCCAGCAGCGCCGGGACTACCGTCTACAATGAGCAGTTCTTC.

This clonotype was recorded only once. The CDR3 DNA reads TGTGCCAGCGGTGAACAGGGGGCGAACACTGAAGCTTTCTTT. Translating gives CASGEQGANTEAFF. This chain links TRBV6-2 or TRBV6-3 with TRBJ1-1, with 9 bases aligning to TRBD1. The CDR3 is made up of 14 amino acids. Germline V gene data show CDR1 as MNHEY and CDR2 as SVGEGT. V lost 8 bases, J lost 1 base, and 5 bases stayed unmatched.

This rearrangement joins TRBV6-6 to TRBJ2-7; the D gene is possibly TRBD1 (5 bases). The ends were cut back, 4 bases at V and 1 base at J, with 14 bases in the middle. The CDR3 loop spans 15 amino acids. The germline gives CDR1 MNHNY, CDR2 SVGAGI (reference sequence). CDR3: CASSSGRAGSYEQYF. The CDR3 nucleotides are TGTGCCAGCAGTTCCGGCAGGGCCGGGTCCTACGAGCAGTACTTC.

The CDR3 region is CASTLDGTGSFYEQYF. Here the CDR3 DNA reads TGTGCCAGCACCCTCGATGGGACAGGGAGCTTTTACGAGCAGTACTTC. This chain connects TRBV28 to TRBJ2-7; 9 bases align to TRBD1. The V and J ends lost 7 bases and 4 bases, in that order; junction bases with no gene match: 14. Germline values: CDR1 MDHEN, CDR2 SYDVKM. CDR3 length equals 16 residues.

The chain carries TRBV3-1 and TRBJ1-2; possible D gene TRBD1, 6 bases. Germline CDR1 reads LGHDT; CDR2 reads YNNKEL (reference sequence). This CDR3 comprises 13 residues. Deletions cut 8 bases from V and 3 bases from J, with 13 bases between. CDR3 sequence reads: CASARTEDYGYTF. The CDR3, as DNA: TGTGCCAGCGCCAGGACAGAGGACTATGGCTACACCTTC.

The chain links TRBV18 to TRBJ2-7; possible D gene TRBD1, 6 bases. Germline loops: CDR1 KGHSH, CDR2 LQKENI. Trimming took 6 bases from V and 1 from J, leaving 13 bases between them. The CDR3 covers 14 residues. CDR3 sequence (DNA): TGTGCCAGCTCCCTAAGACAGGAATCCTACGAGCAGTACTTC. Protein sequence: CASSLRQESYEQYF.